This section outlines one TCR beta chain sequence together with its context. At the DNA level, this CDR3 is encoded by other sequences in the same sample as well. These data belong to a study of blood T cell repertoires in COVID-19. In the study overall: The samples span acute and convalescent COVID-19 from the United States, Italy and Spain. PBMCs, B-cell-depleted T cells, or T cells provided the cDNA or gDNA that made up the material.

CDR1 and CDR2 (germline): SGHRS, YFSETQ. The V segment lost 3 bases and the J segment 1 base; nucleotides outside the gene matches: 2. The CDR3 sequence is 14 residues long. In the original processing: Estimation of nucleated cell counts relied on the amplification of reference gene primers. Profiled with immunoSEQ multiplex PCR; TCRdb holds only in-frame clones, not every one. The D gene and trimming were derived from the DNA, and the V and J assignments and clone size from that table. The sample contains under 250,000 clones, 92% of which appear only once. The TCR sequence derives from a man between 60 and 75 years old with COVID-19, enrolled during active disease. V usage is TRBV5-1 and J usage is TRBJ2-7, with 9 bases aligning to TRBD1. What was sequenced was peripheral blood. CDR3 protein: CASSSGQGSYEQYF. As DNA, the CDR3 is TGCGCCAGCAGCTCCGGACAGGGGTCCTACGAGCAGTACTTC.